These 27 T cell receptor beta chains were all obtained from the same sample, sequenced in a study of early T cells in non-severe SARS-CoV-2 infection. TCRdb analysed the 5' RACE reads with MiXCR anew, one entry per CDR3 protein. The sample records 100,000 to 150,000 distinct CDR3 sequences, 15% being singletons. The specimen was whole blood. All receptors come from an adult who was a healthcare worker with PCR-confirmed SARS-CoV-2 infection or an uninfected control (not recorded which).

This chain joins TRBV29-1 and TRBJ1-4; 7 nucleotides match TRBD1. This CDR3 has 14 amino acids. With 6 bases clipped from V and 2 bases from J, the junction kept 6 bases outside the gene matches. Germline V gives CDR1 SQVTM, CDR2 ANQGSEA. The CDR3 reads CSVGQTGTNEKLFF. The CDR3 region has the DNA TGCAGCGTCGGTCAGACAGGGACTAATGAAAAACTGTTTTTT.

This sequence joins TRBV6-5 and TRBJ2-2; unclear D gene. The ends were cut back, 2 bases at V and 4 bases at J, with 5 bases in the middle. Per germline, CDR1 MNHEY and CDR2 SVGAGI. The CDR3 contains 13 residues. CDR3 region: CASSYKGTGELFF. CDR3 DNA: TGTGCCAGCAGTTACAAGGGCACCGGGGAGCTGTTTTTT.

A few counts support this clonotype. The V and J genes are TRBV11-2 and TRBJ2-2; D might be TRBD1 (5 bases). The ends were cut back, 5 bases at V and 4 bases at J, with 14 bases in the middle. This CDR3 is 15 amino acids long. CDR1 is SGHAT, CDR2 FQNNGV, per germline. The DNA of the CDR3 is TGTGCCAGCAGCCAGACCAGACAGTTCACCGGGGAGCTGTTTTTT. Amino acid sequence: CASSQTRQFTGELFF.

As DNA, the CDR3 is TGTGCCAGCAGCTTCTTAACCGGGACCCTGTCCTACAATGAGCAGTTCTTC. This codes for CASSFLTGTLSYNEQFF. The chain employs TRBV11-2 and TRBJ2-1; D could derive from TRBD1 or TRBD2 (5 bases each). The CDR3 sequence is 17 residues long. V lost 3 bases to trimming and J lost 1 base, with 16 bases between them. Germline V lookup: CDR1 SGHAT, CDR2 FQNNGV.

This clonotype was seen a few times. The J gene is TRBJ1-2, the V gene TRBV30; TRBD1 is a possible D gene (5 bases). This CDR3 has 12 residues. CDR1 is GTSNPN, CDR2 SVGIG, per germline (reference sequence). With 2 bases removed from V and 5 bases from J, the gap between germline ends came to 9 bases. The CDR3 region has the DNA TGTGCCTGGAGTCCCGACAGTTATGGCTACACCTTC. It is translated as CAWSPDSYGYTF.

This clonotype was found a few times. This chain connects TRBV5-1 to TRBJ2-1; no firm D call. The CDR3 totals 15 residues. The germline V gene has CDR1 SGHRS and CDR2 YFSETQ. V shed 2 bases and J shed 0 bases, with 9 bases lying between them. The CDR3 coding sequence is TGCGCCAGCAGCTTAGTTGAGCTCTCCTACAATGAGCAGTTCTTC. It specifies CASSLVELSYNEQFF. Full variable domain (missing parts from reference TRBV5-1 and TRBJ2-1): KAGVTQTPRYLIKTRGQQVTLSCSPISGHRSVSWYQQTPGQGLQFLFEYFSETQRNKGNFPGRFSGRQFSNSRSEMNVSTLELGDSALYLCASSLVELSYNEQFFGPGTRLTVL.

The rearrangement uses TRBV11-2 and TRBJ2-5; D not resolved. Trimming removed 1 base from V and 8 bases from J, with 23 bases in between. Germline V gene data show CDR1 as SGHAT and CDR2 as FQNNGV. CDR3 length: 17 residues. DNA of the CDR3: TGTGCCAGCAGCTTAGGGGCGTTTGGCACCCTCCAGAGAACCCAGTACTTC. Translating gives CASSLGAFGTLQRTQYF.

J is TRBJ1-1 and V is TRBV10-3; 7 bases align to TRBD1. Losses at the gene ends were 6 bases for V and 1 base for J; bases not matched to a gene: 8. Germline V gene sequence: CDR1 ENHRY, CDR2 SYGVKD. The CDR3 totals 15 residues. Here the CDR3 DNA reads TGTGCCATCAGGGGGACAGCCCGAGAGAACACTGAAGCTTTCTTT. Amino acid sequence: CAIRGTARENTEAFF.

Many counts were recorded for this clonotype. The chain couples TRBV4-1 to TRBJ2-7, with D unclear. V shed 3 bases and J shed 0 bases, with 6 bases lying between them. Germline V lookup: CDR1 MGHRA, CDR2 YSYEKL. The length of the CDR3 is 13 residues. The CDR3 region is CASSQGSSYEQYF. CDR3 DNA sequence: TGCGCCAGCAGCCAGGGATCCTCCTACGAGCAGTACTTC.

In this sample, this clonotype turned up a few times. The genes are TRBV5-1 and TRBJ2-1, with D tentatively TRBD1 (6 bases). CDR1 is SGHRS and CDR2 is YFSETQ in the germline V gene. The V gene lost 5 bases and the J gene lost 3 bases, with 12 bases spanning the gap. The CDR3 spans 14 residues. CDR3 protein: CASSSRGNYNEQFF. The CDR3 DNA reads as TGCGCCAGCAGTTCCAGGGGAAACTACAATGAGCAGTTCTTC.

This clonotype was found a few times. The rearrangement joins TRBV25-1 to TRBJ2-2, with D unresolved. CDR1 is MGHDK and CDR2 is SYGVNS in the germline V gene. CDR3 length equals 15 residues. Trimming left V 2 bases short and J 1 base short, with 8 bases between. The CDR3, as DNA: TGTGCCAGCAGTGAACTTGTCTTGAACACCGGGGAGCTGTTTTTT. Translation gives CASSELVLNTGELFF. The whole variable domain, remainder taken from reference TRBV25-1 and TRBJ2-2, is EADIYQTPRYLVIGTGKKITLECSQTMGHDKMYWYQQDPGMELHLIHYSYGVNSTEKGDLSSESTVSRIRTEHFPLTLESARPSHTSQYLCASSELVLNTGELFFGEGSRLTVL.

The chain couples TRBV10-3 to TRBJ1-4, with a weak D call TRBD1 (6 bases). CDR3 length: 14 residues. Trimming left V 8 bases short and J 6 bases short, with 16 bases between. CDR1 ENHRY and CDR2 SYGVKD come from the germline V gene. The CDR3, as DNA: TGTGCCATCGGAGGTGCAGGGGCGGATGAAAAACTGTTTTTT. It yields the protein CAIGGAGADEKLFF.

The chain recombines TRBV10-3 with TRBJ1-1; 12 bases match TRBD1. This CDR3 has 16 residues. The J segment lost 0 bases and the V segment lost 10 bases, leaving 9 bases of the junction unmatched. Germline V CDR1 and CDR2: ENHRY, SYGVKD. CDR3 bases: TGTGCCACGGGACCGGGACAGGGGGCGATGAACACTGAAGCTTTCTTT. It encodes CATGPGQGAMNTEAFF.

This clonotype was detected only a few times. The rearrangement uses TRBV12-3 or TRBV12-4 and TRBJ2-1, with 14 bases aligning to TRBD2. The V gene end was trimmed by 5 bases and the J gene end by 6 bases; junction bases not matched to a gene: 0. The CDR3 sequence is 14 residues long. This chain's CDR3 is CASSGLAGGNEQFF. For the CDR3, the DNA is TGTGCCAGCAGTGGACTAGCGGGGGGCAATGAGCAGTTCTTC.

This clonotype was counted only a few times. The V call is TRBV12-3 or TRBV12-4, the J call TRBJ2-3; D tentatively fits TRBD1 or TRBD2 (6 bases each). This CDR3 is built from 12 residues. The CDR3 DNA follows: TGTGCAATCGGGGGCGTCACAGATACGCAGTATTTT. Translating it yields CAIGGVTDTQYF.

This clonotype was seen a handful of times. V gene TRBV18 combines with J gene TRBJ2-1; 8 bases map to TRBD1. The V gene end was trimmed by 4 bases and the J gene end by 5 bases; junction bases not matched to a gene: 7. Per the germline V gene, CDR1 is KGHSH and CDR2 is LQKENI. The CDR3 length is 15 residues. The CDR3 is CASSQLGQANNEQFF. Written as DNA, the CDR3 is TGTGCCAGCTCACAATTGGGACAGGCGAACAATGAGCAGTTCTTC.

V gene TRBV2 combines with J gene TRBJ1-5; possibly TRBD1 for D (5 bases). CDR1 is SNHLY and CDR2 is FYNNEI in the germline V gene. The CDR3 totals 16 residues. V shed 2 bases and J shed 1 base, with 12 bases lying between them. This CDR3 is CASSEQGLLSNQPQHF. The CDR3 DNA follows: TGTGCCAGCAGTGAACAGGGACTTTTAAGCAATCAGCCCCAGCATTTT.

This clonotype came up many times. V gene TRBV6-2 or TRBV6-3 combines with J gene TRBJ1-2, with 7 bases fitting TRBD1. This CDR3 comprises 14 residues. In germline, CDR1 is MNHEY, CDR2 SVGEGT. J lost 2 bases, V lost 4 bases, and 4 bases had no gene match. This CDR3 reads CASSWLGQNYGYTF. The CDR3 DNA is TGTGCCAGCAGTTGGCTGGGACAGAACTATGGCTACACCTTC.

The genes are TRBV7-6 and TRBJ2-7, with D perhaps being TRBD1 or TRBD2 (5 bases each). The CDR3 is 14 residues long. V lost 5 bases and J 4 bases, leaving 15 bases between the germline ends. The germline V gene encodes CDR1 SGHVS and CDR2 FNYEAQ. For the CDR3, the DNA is TGTGCCAGCAGCCTTCAGGACGAGGGGTACGAGCAGTACTTC. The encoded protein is CASSLQDEGYEQYF.

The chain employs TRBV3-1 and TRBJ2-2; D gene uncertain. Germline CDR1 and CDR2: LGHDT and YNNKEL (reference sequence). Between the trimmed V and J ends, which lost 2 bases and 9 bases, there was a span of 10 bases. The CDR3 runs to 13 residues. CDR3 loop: CASSQSGHRELFF. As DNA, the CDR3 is TGTGCCAGCAGCCAATCCGGCCACCGGGAGCTGTTTTTT.

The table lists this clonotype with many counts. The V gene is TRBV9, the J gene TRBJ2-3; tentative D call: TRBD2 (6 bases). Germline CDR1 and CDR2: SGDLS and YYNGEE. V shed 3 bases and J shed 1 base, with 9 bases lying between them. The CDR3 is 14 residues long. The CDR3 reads CASSAPGGTDTQYF. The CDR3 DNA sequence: TGTGCCAGCAGCGCGCCGGGGGGCACAGATACGCAGTATTTT. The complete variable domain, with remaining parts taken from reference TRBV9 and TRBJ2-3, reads DSGVTQTPKHLITATGQRVTLRCSPRSGDLSVYWYQQSLDQGLQFLIQYYNGEERAKGNILERFSAQQFPDLHSELNLSSLELGDSALYFCASSAPGGTDTQYFGPGTRLTVL.

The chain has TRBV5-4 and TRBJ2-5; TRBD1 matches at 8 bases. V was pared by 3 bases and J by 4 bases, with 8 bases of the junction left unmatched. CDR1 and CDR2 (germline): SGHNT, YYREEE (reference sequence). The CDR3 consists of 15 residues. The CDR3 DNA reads TGTGCCAGCAGCTCTCTACTCGGACAGGGAGAGACCCAGTACTTC. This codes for CASSSLLGQGETQYF.

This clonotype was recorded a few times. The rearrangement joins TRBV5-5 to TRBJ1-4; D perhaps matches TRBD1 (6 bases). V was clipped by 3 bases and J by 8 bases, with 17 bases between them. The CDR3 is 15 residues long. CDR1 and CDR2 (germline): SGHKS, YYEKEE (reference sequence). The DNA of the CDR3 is TGTGCCAGCAGCTCTTACAGGGAGATCGAGGAAAAACTGTTTTTT. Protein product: CASSSYREIEEKLFF. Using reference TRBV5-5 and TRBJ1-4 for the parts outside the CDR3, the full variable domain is DAGVTQSPTHLIKTRGQQVTLRCSPISGHKSVSWYQQVLGQGPQFIFQYYEKEERGRGNFPDRFSARQFPNYSSELNVNALLLGDSALYLCASSSYREIEEKLFFGSGTQLSVL.

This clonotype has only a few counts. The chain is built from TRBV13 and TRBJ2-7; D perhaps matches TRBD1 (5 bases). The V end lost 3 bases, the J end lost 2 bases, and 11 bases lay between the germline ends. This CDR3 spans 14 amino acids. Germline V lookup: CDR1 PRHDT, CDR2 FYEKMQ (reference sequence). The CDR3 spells CASSLGRAAYEQYF. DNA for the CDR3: TGTGCCAGCAGCTTGGGCAGGGCTGCCTACGAGCAGTACTTC.

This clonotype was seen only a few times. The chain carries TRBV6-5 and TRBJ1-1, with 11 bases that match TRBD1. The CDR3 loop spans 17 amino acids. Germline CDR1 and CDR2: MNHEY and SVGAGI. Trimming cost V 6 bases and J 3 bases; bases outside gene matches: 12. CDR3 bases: TGTGCCAGCAGCTCCCTTTGGGACAGGGGGGGTCACACTGAAGCTTTCTTT. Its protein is CASSSLWDRGGHTEAFF.

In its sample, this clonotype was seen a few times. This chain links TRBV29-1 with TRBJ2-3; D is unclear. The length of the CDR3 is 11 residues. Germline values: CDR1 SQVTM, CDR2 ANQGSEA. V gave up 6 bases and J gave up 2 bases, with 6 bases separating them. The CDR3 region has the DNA TGCAGCGTGAGCATCACAGATACGCAGTATTTT. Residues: CSVSITDTQYF.

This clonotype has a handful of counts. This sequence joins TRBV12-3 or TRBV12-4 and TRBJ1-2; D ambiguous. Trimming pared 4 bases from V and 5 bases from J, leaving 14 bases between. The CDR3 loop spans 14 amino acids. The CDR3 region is CASSSSGSGYGYTF. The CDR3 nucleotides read TGTGCCAGCAGTTCCTCTGGTTCCGGGTATGGCTACACCTTC.